This entry lists 15 T cell receptor beta chains sequenced from one sample in a study of blood T cell repertoires in COVID-19 (dated by TCRdb to about 2020). The library was produced with the immunoSEQ multiplex PCR assay. Here the immuneACCESS table is served through TCRdb, limited to in-frame sequences with V and J called. Missing clones are a known gap in these copies; in checked studies unresolved V genes cover under half, and the rest lacks a known reason. The sample profile shows 350,000 to 450,000 clones; about 85% of them were found once. The top ten clones comprise 3.5% to 4% of the sample. Material for sequencing was peripheral blood. The receptor set was obtained from a woman aged 18-29 years with acute or convalescent COVID-19.

The rearrangement uses TRBV7-2 and TRBJ1-2, with 9 bases aligning to TRBD1. Germline V gene lookup returns CDR1 SGHTA and CDR2 FQGNSA. The CDR3 totals 14 residues. Trimming removed 6 bases from V and 4 bases from J; junction bases left unmatched: 6. CDR3 bases: TGTGCCAGCAGGGAACAGGGGGCTCGCTATGGCTACACCTTC. It specifies CASREQGARYGYTF.

The rearrangement joins TRBV19 to TRBJ1-1; D remains ambiguous. Germline CDR1 is LNHDA and CDR2 is SQIVND (reference sequence). The CDR3 covers 12 residues. The germline V and J ends were trimmed by 3 bases and 1 base, with 3 bases remaining between them. The CDR3 coding sequence is TGTGCCAGTAGTATTAGGAACACTGAAGCTTTCTTT. Translated: CASSIRNTEAFF.

The sample holds one count of this clone. The CDR3 protein is CASSRRGSDRVGEKLFF. The CDR3 DNA reads TGCGCCAGCAGCCGGAGGGGGAGCGACAGGGTCGGCGAAAAACTGTTTTTT. V gene TRBV5-1 combines with J gene TRBJ1-4, with 7 nucleotides matching TRBD1. The CDR3 is 17 amino acids. V lost 4 bases to trimming and J lost 8 bases; unmatched junction nucleotides: 17. Germline CDR1 SGHRS, CDR2 YFSETQ.

The chain employs TRBV3-1 (or the pseudogene TRBV3-2) and TRBJ2-5; D perhaps matches TRBD2 (6 bases). V lost 4 bases and J lost 2, with 14 bases in between. Germline V gives CDR1 LGHDT, CDR2 YNNKEL (reference sequence). The CDR3 has 15 residues. The CDR3 DNA follows: TGTGCCAGCAGCCGGGGCGGGAAGGGACAAGAGACCCAGTACTTC. Amino acid sequence: CASSRGGKGQETQYF.

This chain uses TRBV28 with TRBJ2-3; D ambiguous. This CDR3 comprises 15 residues. V was clipped by 1 base and J by 2 bases, with 10 bases between them. From germline, CDR1 is MDHEN and CDR2 SYDVKM. CDR3 sequence: CASSLFTQITDTQYF. CDR3 DNA sequence: TGTGCCAGCAGTTTATTTACGCAGATCACAGATACGCAGTATTTT.

The J gene is TRBJ1-3, the V gene TRBV6-1; D is unresolved. The germline V gene encodes CDR1 MNHNS and CDR2 SASEGT. The CDR3 is 15 residues long. Deletions cut 5 bases from V and 3 bases from J, with 14 bases between. The CDR3 DNA reads TGTGCCAGCAGTCAAACTACGGCCGGTGGAAACACCATATATTTT. Protein product: CASSQTTAGGNTIYF.

V usage is TRBV4-1 and J usage is TRBJ1-2; D perhaps matches TRBD1 (5 bases). Trimming removed 0 bases from V and 10 bases from J, with 21 bases in between. The CDR3 totals 16 residues. CDR1 is MGHRA and CDR2 is YSYEKL in the germline V gene. This chain's CDR3 is CASSQDLIGAGNDYTF. The CDR3 DNA is TGCGCCAGCAGCCAAGATCTAATTGGGGCAGGGAATGACTACACCTTC.

The chain links TRBV9 to TRBJ2-1; 10 bases align to TRBD1. The CDR3 contains 14 residues. The germline V gene encodes CDR1 SGDLS and CDR2 YYNGEE. V was pared by 4 bases and J by 7 bases, with 5 bases of the junction left unmatched. The CDR3 DNA reads as TGTGCCAGCAGCCGGGACAGGGGTCGGAATGAGCAGTTCTTC. Its translation: CASSRDRGRNEQFF.

As DNA, the CDR3 is TGTGCCTGGAGTCCTTATCGGGGGGGAACTAATGAAAAACTGTTTTTT. This sequence encodes CAWSPYRGGTNEKLFF. This chain links TRBV30 with TRBJ1-4, with a possible D match to TRBD1 (5 bases). The V end lost 2 bases, the J end lost 1 base, and 14 bases lay between the germline ends. There are 16 residues in the CDR3. CDR1 and CDR2 (germline): GTSNPN, SVGIG (reference sequence).

The V gene is TRBV28, the J gene TRBJ2-2, with D possibly TRBD1 on 5 matching bases. V dropped 7 bases and J dropped 4 bases, with 16 bases sitting between them. Germline loops: CDR1 MDHEN, CDR2 SYDVKM. The CDR3 is 15 residues long. The CDR3 region has the DNA TGTGCCAGCACCTACACAGGTTTGGCCACCGGGGAGCTGTTTTTT. Residues: CASTYTGLATGELFF.

This rearrangement joins TRBV9 to TRBJ2-3; 9 nucleotides agree with TRBD2. Germline V CDR1 and CDR2: SGDLS, YYNGEE. The CDR3 has 16 residues. Unmatched junction bases numbered 15, after V lost 6 bases and J lost 7 bases. CDR3 protein: CASTPPVRGGRYTQYF. In nucleotides, the CDR3 is TGTGCCAGCACCCCCCCAGTGCGGGGGGGCAGGTATACGCAGTATTTT.

V is TRBV10-2 and J is TRBJ2-7; TRBD2 matches 7 bases. Germline assignment: CDR1 WSHSY and CDR2 SAAADI. The CDR3 totals 14 residues. With 4 bases clipped from V and 5 bases from J, the junction kept 8 bases outside the gene matches. DNA for the CDR3: TGCGCCAGCAGTGCTCACCCGGGGGGAGACGAGCAGTACTTC. Amino acid sequence: CASSAHPGGDEQYF.

V and J are TRBV19 and TRBJ2-7; 13 bases are shared with TRBD2. The V and J ends lost 6 bases and 5 bases, in that order; junction bases with no gene match: 4. The CDR3 runs to 14 residues. Per germline, CDR1 LNHDA and CDR2 SQIVND (reference sequence). For the CDR3, the DNA is TGTGCCAGTAGCGGACTAGCGGGAGCTGACGAGCAGTACTTC. Protein: CASSGLAGADEQYF.

This sequence joins TRBV7-2 and TRBJ2-1; tentatively, D is TRBD2 (6 bases). Germline CDR1 reads SGHTA; CDR2 reads FQGNSA. Trimming shortened V by 1 base and J by 4 bases, and 11 bases separated the two germline ends. The CDR3 has 15 residues. The CDR3 here is CASSLDHSGYNEQFF. CDR3 DNA: TGTGCCAGCAGCTTAGATCATAGCGGATACAATGAGCAGTTCTTC.

The V gene is TRBV16, the J gene TRBJ2-1; 7 bases are a match to TRBD2. The CDR3 consists of 15 residues. Germline V gene lookup returns CDR1 KGHSY and CDR2 FQNENV. The junction had 8 bases not matched to a gene; V was cut back by 3 bases and J by 6 bases. CDR3 in amino acids: CASSQPTSRGNEQFF. CDR3 bases: TGTGCCAGCAGCCAGCCGACTAGCCGGGGCAATGAGCAGTTCTTC.